The next 25 T cell receptor beta chains were all read from a single sample in a study of T cell responses to AZD1222 COVID-19 vaccine. Clones were read by immunoSEQ multiplex PCR, and TCRdb kept only the in-frame ones, dropping some. This table holds about 92,000 clones, 70% to 90% found once. Here the sequenced sample was peripheral blood, taken on day 0 of AZD1222 vaccination. These receptors were obtained from an adult in good health.

The CDR3 loop is CASSSSGTGREKLFF. The CDR3 nucleotides read TGTGCCAGCAGTTCGTCCGGGACAGGGCGGGAAAAACTGTTTTTT. The chain combines TRBV28 with TRBJ1-4; 9 bases line up with TRBD1. Germline V gives CDR1 MDHEN, CDR2 SYDVKM. The junction had 8 bases not matched to a gene; V was cut back by 4 bases and J by 8 bases. This CDR3 region has 15 residues.

The V and J genes are TRBV7-9 and TRBJ2-3; D call uncertain. The V gene lost 2 bases and the J gene lost 4 bases, with 4 bases spanning the gap. The CDR3 has 12 amino acids. CDR1 and CDR2 from the germline V gene are SEHNR and FQNEAQ (reference sequence). As DNA, the CDR3 is TGTGCCAGCAGCTTAACTTCAGATACGCAGTATTTT. It is translated as CASSLTSDTQYF.

This chain joins TRBV7-2 and TRBJ1-2; D is unclear. Germline CDR1 reads SGHTA; CDR2 reads FQGNSA. V lost 7 bases and J 4 bases, leaving 13 bases between the germline ends. CDR3 length: 13 residues. CDR3 bases: TGTGCCAGCACCCTAGCCCCCGGCTATGGCTACACCTTC. It specifies CASTLAPGYGYTF.

The chain has TRBV10-3 and TRBJ1-2, with D perhaps matching TRBD1 (5 bases). V lost 0 bases and J 1 base, leaving 18 bases between the germline ends. Germline CDR1 ENHRY, CDR2 SYGVKD. The CDR3 is 18 residues long. CDR3: CAISESTLGRANNYGYTF. CDR3 DNA: TGTGCCATCAGTGAGTCGACTCTGGGCAGGGCCAATAACTATGGCTACACCTTC.

This sequence joins TRBV5-1 and TRBJ2-7; a possible D gene is TRBD1 (5 bases). CDR1 is SGHRS, CDR2 YFSETQ, per germline. Between the trimmed V and J ends, which lost 5 bases and 5 bases, there was a span of 11 bases. The CDR3 covers 12 residues. CDR3 nucleotide sequence: TGCGCCAGCAGTGCAGGGATCGACGAGCAGTACTTC. Translating it yields CASSAGIDEQYF.

The chain joins TRBV27 to TRBJ1-5, with TRBD1 as a possible D gene (5 bases). V was cut by 3 bases and J by 8 bases, with 17 bases left in between. Germline CDR1 MNHEY, CDR2 SMNVEV (reference sequence). This CDR3 region has 15 residues. The CDR3 DNA is TGTGCCAGCAGTTTGGCCGGGTCCGGGGGGAAGCCCCAGCATTTT. Protein: CASSLAGSGGKPQHF.

This chain uses TRBV2 with TRBJ2-5; the match to TRBD2 covers 10 bases. This CDR3 comprises 15 residues. The junction had 5 bases not matched to a gene; V was cut back by 4 bases and J by 3 bases. CDR1 SNHLY and CDR2 FYNNEI come from the germline V gene. CDR3 loop: CASSALAGGEETQYF. In DNA, the CDR3 is TGTGCCAGCAGTGCCTTAGCGGGAGGAGAAGAGACCCAGTACTTC. Complete variable domain (other parts from reference TRBV2 and TRBJ2-5): EPEVTQTPSHQVTQMGQEVILRCVPISNHLYFYWYRQILGQKVEFLVSFYNNEISEKSEIFDDQFSVERPDGSNFTLKIRSTKLEDSAMYFCASSALAGGEETQYFGPGTRLLVL.

This CDR3 reads CASSYDRGDTQYF. CDR3 in DNA: TGTGCCAGCAGTTACGACCGAGGTGATACGCAGTATTTT. V and J are TRBV6-6 and TRBJ2-3; D unclear. The V gene lost 2 bases and the J gene lost 6 bases, with 9 bases spanning the gap. Germline V gene sequence: CDR1 MNHNY, CDR2 SVGAGI (reference sequence). The CDR3 totals 13 residues.

The chain joins TRBV2 to TRBJ1-4; TRBD1 matches 8 bases. Germline values: CDR1 SNHLY, CDR2 FYNNEI. The CDR3 has 16 residues. The V and J ends lost 1 base and 5 bases, in that order; junction bases with no gene match: 6. The CDR3 DNA sequence: TGTGCCAGCAGTGAAGAAGGGACAGGAGTCAATGAAAAACTGTTTTTT. Its protein is CASSEEGTGVNEKLFF.

The chain uses TRBV28 and TRBJ2-5; 14 nucleotides align to TRBD2. The V and J ends lost 5 bases and 2 bases, in that order; junction bases with no gene match: 7. The germline CDR1 and CDR2 sequences are MDHEN and SYDVKM. The CDR3 is made up of 17 amino acids. In DNA, the CDR3 is TGTGCCAGCAGTGTCGGACTAGCGGGAGGAGGTCAAGAGACCCAGTACTTC. Amino acid sequence: CASSVGLAGGGQETQYF.

This rearrangement joins TRBV30 to TRBJ1-4; D not certain. With 0 bases removed from V and 5 bases from J, the gap between germline ends came to 13 bases. The CDR3 length is 15 residues. CDR1 GTSNPN and CDR2 SVGIG come from the germline V gene (reference sequence). Here the CDR3 DNA reads TGTGCCTGGAGTGTACTTGGCGGAATAAATGAAAAACTGTTTTTT. Translating gives CAWSVLGGINEKLFF.

This clone occurred once. The rearrangement links TRBV12-3 or TRBV12-4 to TRBJ2-3; the D gene is possibly TRBD2 (5 bases). The CDR3 extends over 12 amino acids. Trimming stripped 6 bases from V and 7 bases from J, with 11 bases between. CDR3: CASSNPGNTQYF. CDR3 coding DNA: TGTGCCAGCAGCAACCCGGGGAATACGCAGTATTTT.

This clone came up once. The V call is TRBV7-9, the J call TRBJ1-1; the match to TRBD1 covers 8 bases. The V gene end was trimmed by 3 bases and the J gene end by 1 base; junction bases not matched to a gene: 7. Per germline, CDR1 SEHNR and CDR2 FQNEAQ (reference sequence). This CDR3 is built from 16 residues. CDR3 sequence reads: CASSFGAQGGNTEAFF. The CDR3 nucleotides read TGTGCCAGCAGCTTCGGGGCACAGGGGGGGAACACTGAAGCTTTCTTT.

The chain carries TRBV6-5 and TRBJ2-3; D is unclear. V lost 6 bases to trimming and J lost 0 bases, with 7 bases between them. CDR1 and CDR2 from the germline V gene are MNHEY and SVGAGI. CDR3 size: 13 residues. The CDR3 sequence is CASSQTSTDTQYF. The CDR3 nucleotides read TGTGCCAGCAGCCAAACCAGCACAGATACGCAGTATTTT.

This chain links TRBV6-5 with TRBJ1-1, with D perhaps TRBD1 (5 bases). V lost 6 bases to trimming and J lost 8 bases, with 16 bases between them. Germline values: CDR1 MNHEY, CDR2 SVGAGI. The CDR3 totals 13 residues. The CDR3 bases are TGTGCCAGCAGGAAGGGTGGGGGGGTAGAAGCTTTCTTT. Amino acids: CASRKGGGVEAFF.

The chain uses TRBV27 and TRBJ2-5; D may match TRBD1 or TRBD2 (5 bases each). This CDR3 is 16 amino acids long. Germline-derived CDR1 and CDR2 are MNHEY and SMNVEV (reference sequence). Trimming took 3 bases from V and 1 from J, leaving 15 bases between them. CDR3 residues: CASSFPRGASQETQYF. The CDR3 region has the DNA TGTGCCAGCAGTTTCCCCCGAGGGGCTTCCCAAGAGACCCAGTACTTC.

This chain uses TRBV19 with TRBJ1-1, with 7 positions matching TRBD1. J gave up 3 bases and V 10 bases, and 8 bases lay outside the gene matches. The CDR3 length is 13 residues. From germline, CDR1 is LNHDA and CDR2 SQIVND (reference sequence). CDR3 in DNA: TGTGCCATCCGACAGGGTGGGGACACTGAAGCTTTCTTT. Residues: CAIRQGGDTEAFF.

V usage is TRBV19 and J usage is TRBJ2-4; D tentatively reads TRBD1 or TRBD2 (5 bases each). Trimming removed 3 bases at V and 15 bases at J, with 18 bases between. This CDR3 is 13 amino acids long. Germline V CDR1 and CDR2: LNHDA, SQIVND (reference sequence). This CDR3 reads CASSISVGDVGYF. The CDR3 DNA reads TGTGCCAGTAGTATCTCGGTGGGGGACGTCGGGTACTTC. Variable domain in full (rest from reference TRBV19 and TRBJ2-4): DGGITQSPKYLFRKEGQNVTLSCEQNLNHDAMYWYRQDPGQGLRLIYYSQIVNDFQKGDIAEGYSVSREKKESFPLTVTSAQKNPTAFYLCASSISVGDVGYFGAGTRLSVL.

J is TRBJ1-1 and V is TRBV18; D is perhaps TRBD1 (5 bases). The CDR3 consists of 12 residues. Per the germline V gene, CDR1 is KGHSH and CDR2 is LQKENI. V dropped 5 bases and J dropped 6 bases, with 10 bases sitting between them. CDR3 protein: CASSADRSEAFF. CDR3 bases: TGTGCCAGCTCAGCCGACAGATCTGAAGCTTTCTTT.

This clone was seen more than once but under ten times. The chain combines TRBV7-2 with TRBJ2-7, with 7 bases lining up with TRBD1. CDR1 and CDR2 (germline): SGHTA, FQGNSA. The CDR3 has 14 residues. The junction had 4 bases not matched to a gene; V was cut back by 2 bases and J by 3 bases. CDR3 in amino acids: CASSLSDRVYEQYF. DNA for the CDR3: TGTGCCAGCAGCTTATCCGACAGGGTCTACGAGCAGTACTTC.

This chain links TRBV19 with TRBJ2-7, with 7 positions matching TRBD1. Germline V lookup: CDR1 LNHDA, CDR2 SQIVND (reference sequence). The V segment lost 4 bases and the J segment 5 bases; nucleotides outside the gene matches: 5. The CDR3 totals 13 residues. CDR3 amino acids: CASSNRGVDEQYF. DNA of the CDR3: TGTGCCAGTAGTAACAGGGGCGTCGACGAGCAGTACTTC.

J is TRBJ1-2 and V is TRBV14; possibly TRBD1 for D (5 bases). There are 14 residues in the CDR3. Trimming took 4 bases from V and 3 from J, leaving 12 bases between them. Germline V gene sequence: CDR1 SGHDN, CDR2 FVKESK. DNA of the CDR3: TGTGCCAGCAGCCTTACCGACAGATACTATGGCTACACCTTC. Translating it yields CASSLTDRYYGYTF.

The chain employs TRBV7-2 and TRBJ1-2, with D perhaps TRBD1 (6 bases). Germline V gives CDR1 SGHTA, CDR2 FQGNSA. The CDR3 consists of 14 residues. Trimming stripped 5 bases from V and 8 bases from J, with 18 bases between. The CDR3 DNA reads TGTGCCAGCAGCCAGGGGACGGGACTTTTGGGCTACACCTTC. This sequence encodes CASSQGTGLLGYTF.

The rearrangement joins TRBV6-7 to TRBJ2-7; D unresolved. TRBV6-7 is filed as an ORF, its function uncertain. V was clipped by 9 bases and J by 0 bases, with 6 bases between them. This CDR3 has 11 amino acids. This CDR3 is CARDPSYEQYF. The CDR3 coding sequence is TGTGCCAGGGACCCCTCCTACGAGCAGTACTTC.

The rearrangement joins TRBV2 to TRBJ1-5; D is unclear. There are 13 residues in the CDR3. V lost 6 bases, J lost 2 bases, and 8 bases lay in between. Germline values: CDR1 SNHLY, CDR2 FYNNEI. The CDR3 region is CASRGSGNQPQHF. CDR3 sequence (DNA): TGTGCCAGCAGGGGCAGTGGCAATCAGCCCCAGCATTTT.